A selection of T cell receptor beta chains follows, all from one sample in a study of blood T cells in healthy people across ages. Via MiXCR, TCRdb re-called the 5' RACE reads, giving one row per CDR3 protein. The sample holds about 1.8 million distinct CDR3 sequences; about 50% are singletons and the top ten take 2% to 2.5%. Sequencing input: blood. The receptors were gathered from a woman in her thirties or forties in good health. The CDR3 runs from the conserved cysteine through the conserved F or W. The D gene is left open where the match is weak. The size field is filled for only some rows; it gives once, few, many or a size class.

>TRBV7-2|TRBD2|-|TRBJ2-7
CASSLAAGGQNEQYF
TGTGCCAGCAGCTTAGCGGCGGGGGGGCAAAACGAGCAGTACTTC
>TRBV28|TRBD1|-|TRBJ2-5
CASTTLRDPRGQGTLMTQYF
TGTGCCAGCACCACTCTCCGCGATCCGAGGGGACAGGGGACGCTCATGACCCAGTACTTC
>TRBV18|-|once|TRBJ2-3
CASSPRDSFRDTQYF
TGTGCCAGCTCACCCCGGGACTCCTTTCGCGATACGCAGTATTTT
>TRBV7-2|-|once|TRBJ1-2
CASSLGTGPAGYTF
TGTGCCAGCAGCTTAGGAACAGGACCTGCGGGCTACACCTTC
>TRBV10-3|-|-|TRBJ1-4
CAIGDRATNEKLFF
TGTGCCATCGGGGACCGGGCAACTAATGAAAAACTGTTTTTT
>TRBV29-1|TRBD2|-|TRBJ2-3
CSVVAGGTDTQYF
TGCAGCGTTGTAGCGGGGGGCACAGATACGCAGTATTTT
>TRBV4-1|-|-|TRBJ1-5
CASSQDNKPQPQHF
TGCGCCAGCAGCCAAGATAACAAGCCTCAGCCCCAGCATTTT
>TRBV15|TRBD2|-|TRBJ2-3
CATSRDRGGMTDTQYF
TGTGCCACCAGCAGAGATCGGGGGGGGATGACAGATACGCAGTATTTT
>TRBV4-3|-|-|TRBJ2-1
CASSRKASVGNEQFF
TGCGCCAGCAGCCGAAAGGCCTCGGTAGGCAATGAGCAGTTCTTC
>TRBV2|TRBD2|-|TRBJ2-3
CASSDGGDDTQYF
TGTGCCAGCAGCGACGGGGGGGACGATACGCAGTATTTT
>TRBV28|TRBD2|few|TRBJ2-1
CASRGLADYNEQFF
TGTGCCAGCAGGGGACTAGCCGACTACAATGAGCAGTTCTTC
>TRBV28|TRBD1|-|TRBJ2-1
CASSPDRGGSGGLYNEQFF
TGTGCCAGCAGCCCAGACAGGGGAGGCTCGGGCGGGCTGTACAATGAGCAGTTCTTC
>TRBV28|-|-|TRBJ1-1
CASSDTSGHSEAFF
TGTGCCAGCAGTGACACCAGCGGACATTCTGAAGCTTTCTTT